The 20 T cell receptor beta chains given below trace back to one sample, sequenced in a study of technical replicates of blood from several donors. Libraries were prepared by immunoSEQ multiplex PCR; TCRdb keeps only in-frame clonotypes and omits some of them. This sample has under 95,000 clones, with 95% found just once. The sample taken for sequencing was T cells isolated from PBMCs. These receptors were obtained from a human donor in good health.

V usage is TRBV27 and J usage is TRBJ2-7; 7 nucleotides agree with TRBD1. The CDR3 runs 13 residues. The V segment lost 8 bases and the J segment 9 bases; nucleotides outside the gene matches: 13. Germline CDR1 and CDR2: MNHEY and SMNVEV (reference sequence). The CDR3 here is CASWGQTIVGQYF. The CDR3 DNA follows: TGTGCCAGCTGGGGACAGACCATCGTCGGGCAGTACTTC.

The genes are TRBV7-9 and TRBJ1-4; D ambiguous. The V gene's germline CDR1 is SEHNR and CDR2 FQNEAQ (reference sequence). V lost 4 bases and J lost 7, with 16 bases in between. This CDR3 region has 15 residues. CDR3 protein: CASSSLSGHGEKLFF. The CDR3 coding sequence is TGTGCCAGCAGCTCCCTTTCTGGGCATGGTGAAAAACTGTTTTTT.

This clone appeared once. This chain joins TRBV10-1 and TRBJ2-7; D is ambiguous. This CDR3 is built from 14 residues. Trimming cost V 4 bases and J 3 bases, with 13 bases left between them. The germline V gene has CDR1 WNHNN and CDR2 SYGVQD (reference sequence). CDR3 nucleotides: TGCGCCAGCAGTGGAACGTCCACAAACTACGAGCAGTACTTC. Its translation: CASSGTSTNYEQYF.

V and J are TRBV7-8 and TRBJ1-2; D uncertain. The CDR3 has 14 amino acids. The germline gives CDR1 SGHVS, CDR2 FQNEAQ. V was cut by 1 base and J by 3 bases, with 9 bases left in between. DNA of the CDR3: TGTGCCAGCAGCTTAGTGGAGGGTTACTATGGCTACACCTTC. This gives the protein CASSLVEGYYGYTF.

V gene TRBV27 combines with J gene TRBJ2-5; 12 positions match TRBD2. V gave up 1 base and J gave up 1 base; unmatched junction bases: 4. The CDR3 totals 17 residues. Germline V gives CDR1 MNHEY, CDR2 SMNVEV (reference sequence). The CDR3 DNA follows: TGTGCCAGCAGTTTATTAAGGACTAGCGGGGTCCAAGAGACCCAGTACTTC. It is translated as CASSLLRTSGVQETQYF.

This chain links TRBV6-5 with TRBJ2-7; 9 positions agree with TRBD1. There are 14 residues in the CDR3. Germline CDR1 and CDR2: MNHEY and SVGAGI. With V trimmed by 5 bases and J by 8 bases, 10 bases remained unmatched. The CDR3, as DNA: TGTGCCAGCAGTCTATTAGGGACAGGGTGGCAGCAGTACTTC. Protein: CASSLLGTGWQQYF.

The chain uses TRBV5-1 and TRBJ2-3; D might be TRBD1 (6 bases). CDR1 SGHRS and CDR2 YFSETQ come from the germline V gene. The CDR3 covers 15 residues. V was trimmed by 2 bases and J by 1 base, leaving 11 bases between them. In nucleotides, the CDR3 is TGCGCCAGCAGCTTTGGACAGTCGGGCACAGATACGCAGTATTTT. It codes for CASSFGQSGTDTQYF.

The chain carries TRBV28 and TRBJ2-1, with a possible D match to TRBD1 (5 bases). V lost 3 bases, J lost 13 bases, and 10 bases lay in between. CDR1 and CDR2 (germline): MDHEN, SYDVKM. The CDR3 contains 11 residues. CDR3: CASSFRDTQFF. DNA of the CDR3: TGTGCCAGCAGTTTCAGGGATACTCAGTTCTTC.

The chain recombines TRBV10-1 with TRBJ1-4; no reliable D call. Deletions cut 9 bases from V and 0 bases from J, with 11 bases between. Germline V gene sequence: CDR1 WNHNN, CDR2 SYGVQD (reference sequence). The CDR3 totals 14 residues. Here the CDR3 DNA reads TGCGCCAGTAACGATGGAGCAACTAATGAAAAACTGTTTTTT. Protein product: CASNDGATNEKLFF.

V gene TRBV5-6 combines with J gene TRBJ2-1; TRBD2 aligns across 7 bases. The CDR3 sequence is 18 residues long. J gave up 6 bases and V 1 base, and 16 bases lay outside the gene matches. CDR1 SGHDT and CDR2 YYEEEE come from the germline V gene. The CDR3 region has the DNA TGTGCCAGCAGCTTGCAAGGTAGTGGCGGGACTACTACCAATGAGCAGTTCTTC. Its translation: CASSLQGSGGTTTNEQFF.

This clone appeared a single time. The chain carries TRBV12-5 and TRBJ2-1, with 7 bases lining up with TRBD2. CDR1 is LGHNT, CDR2 FRNRAP, per germline. Losses at the gene ends were 7 bases for V and 4 bases for J; bases not matched to a gene: 7. This CDR3 has 14 amino acids. The CDR3 here is CASAIREGYNEQFF. The CDR3 nucleotides are TGTGCTAGTGCTATTAGGGAGGGTTACAATGAGCAGTTCTTC.

This sequence joins TRBV5-1 and TRBJ2-5; D not resolved. The CDR3 spans 13 residues. Deletions cut 0 bases from V and 4 bases from J, with 7 bases between. Germline-derived CDR1 and CDR2 are SGHRS and YFSETQ. CDR3 DNA: TGCGCCAGCAGCTTGGTCCCAGGAGAGACCCAGTACTTC. Its translation is CASSLVPGETQYF. The full variable domain, its missing parts supplied by reference TRBV5-1 and TRBJ2-5, is KAGVTQTPRYLIKTRGQQVTLSCSPISGHRSVSWYQQTPGQGLQFLFEYFSETQRNKGNFPGRFSGRQFSNSRSEMNVSTLELGDSALYLCASSLVPGETQYFGPGTRLLVL.

The chain combines TRBV11-2 with TRBJ2-1; TRBD2 aligns across 7 bases. The CDR3 is 13 amino acids. Trimming at V came to 6 bases and at J to 7 bases, leaving 6 bases not matched to a gene. The germline gives CDR1 SGHAT, CDR2 FQNNGV. CDR3 in amino acids: CASRRTRENEQFF. Here the CDR3 DNA reads TGTGCCAGCAGAAGGACTAGGGAGAATGAGCAGTTCTTC.

The rearrangement links TRBV5-1 to TRBJ1-2; D is unresolved. The germline CDR1 and CDR2 sequences are SGHRS and YFSETQ. The CDR3 runs to 13 residues. The V end lost 1 base, the J end lost 5 bases, and 9 bases lay between the germline ends. CDR3 amino acids: CASSLTREYGYTF. The DNA for the CDR3 is TGCGCCAGCAGCTTGACACGGGAGTATGGCTACACCTTC.

The chain links TRBV19 to TRBJ1-5; D unresolved. Per the germline V gene, CDR1 is LNHDA and CDR2 is SQIVND (reference sequence). The V gene lost 8 bases and the J gene lost 0 bases, with 5 bases spanning the gap. The CDR3 is made up of 12 amino acids. The CDR3 loop reads CASRDSNQPQHF. The CDR3 bases are TGTGCCAGTCGGGATAGCAATCAGCCCCAGCATTTT.

The chain combines TRBV27 with TRBJ1-3; 7 nucleotides line up with TRBD1. The germline gives CDR1 MNHEY, CDR2 SMNVEV (reference sequence). This CDR3 comprises 19 residues. Germline trimming cut 5 bases from V and 0 bases from J; bases unmatched to any gene: 16. CDR3 residues: CASSLAGGSPLDSGNTIYF. CDR3 DNA sequence: TGTGCCAGCAGTCTCGCAGGGGGGTCCCCTTTAGACTCTGGAAACACCATATATTTT.

The chain joins TRBV5-1 to TRBJ2-7; TRBD2 matches at 7 bases. CDR3 length equals 14 residues. CDR1 SGHRS and CDR2 YFSETQ come from the germline V gene. V lost 4 bases, J lost 0 bases, and 4 bases stayed unmatched. The CDR3: CASSPGGSSYEQYF. As DNA, the CDR3 is TGCGCCAGCAGCCCCGGGGGGAGCTCCTACGAGCAGTACTTC.

This rearrangement joins TRBV5-1 to TRBJ1-1, with a tentative D call TRBD1 (6 bases). The germline gives CDR1 SGHRS, CDR2 YFSETQ. This CDR3 has 14 residues. V lost 1 base to trimming and J lost 4 bases, with 11 bases between them. CDR3 nucleotides: TGCGCCAGCAGCTTGCAGGGGATGGGCACTGAAGCTTTCTTT. It specifies CASSLQGMGTEAFF.

V and J are TRBV4-2 and TRBJ2-2; 8 nucleotides align to TRBD1. J gave up 0 bases and V 4 bases, and 1 base lay outside the gene matches. The CDR3 has 15 residues. Per the germline V gene, CDR1 is LGHNA and CDR2 is YNFKEQ. CDR3 nucleotides: TGTGCCAGCAGCCCGACAGGGGCGAACACCGGGGAGCTGTTTTTT. Its translation: CASSPTGANTGELFF.

The chain uses TRBV5-6 and TRBJ2-4; D might be TRBD1 (6 bases). The germline CDR1 and CDR2 sequences are SGHDT and YYEEEE. CDR3 size: 18 residues. V dropped 0 bases and J dropped 0 bases, with 16 bases sitting between them. The CDR3 DNA reads as TGTGCCAGCAGCTTGGAAAGGACAGAGCCCCTAGCCAAAAACATTCAGTACTTC. It specifies CASSLERTEPLAKNIQYF.